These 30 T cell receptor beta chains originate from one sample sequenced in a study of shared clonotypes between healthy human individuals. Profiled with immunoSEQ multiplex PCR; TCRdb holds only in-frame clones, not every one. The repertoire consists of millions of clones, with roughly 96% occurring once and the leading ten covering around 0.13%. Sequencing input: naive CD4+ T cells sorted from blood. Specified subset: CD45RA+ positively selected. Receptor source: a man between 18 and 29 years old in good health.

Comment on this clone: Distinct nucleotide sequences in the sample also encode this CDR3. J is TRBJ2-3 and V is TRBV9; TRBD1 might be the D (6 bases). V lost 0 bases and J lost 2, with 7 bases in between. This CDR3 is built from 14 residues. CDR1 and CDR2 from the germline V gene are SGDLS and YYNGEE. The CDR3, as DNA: TGTGCCAGCAGCGTAGCAGGGGTCACAGATACGCAGTATTTT. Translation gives CASSVAGVTDTQYF.

CDR3 region: CASSLDAGSNQPQHF. The CDR3 DNA follows: TGTGCCAGCAGCTTAGACGCAGGGAGCAATCAGCCCCAGCATTTT. The chain carries TRBV11-2 and TRBJ1-5; D possibly corresponds to TRBD1 (5 bases). Germline V CDR1 and CDR2: SGHAT, FQNNGV. V lost 0 bases to trimming and J lost 1 base, with 7 bases between them. This CDR3 region has 15 residues.

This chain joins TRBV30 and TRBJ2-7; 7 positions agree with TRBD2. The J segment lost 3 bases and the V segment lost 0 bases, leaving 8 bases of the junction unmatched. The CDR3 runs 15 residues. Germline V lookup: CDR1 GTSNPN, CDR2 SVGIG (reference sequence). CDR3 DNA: TGTGCCTGGAGTGTACCGTCTAGCGGACACTACGAGCAGTACTTC. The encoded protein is CAWSVPSSGHYEQYF.

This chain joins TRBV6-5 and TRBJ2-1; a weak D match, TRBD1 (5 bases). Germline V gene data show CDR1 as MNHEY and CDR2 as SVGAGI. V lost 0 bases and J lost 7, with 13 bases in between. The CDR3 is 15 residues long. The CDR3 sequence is CASSYSWGLGNEQFF. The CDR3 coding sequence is TGTGCCAGCAGTTACTCATGGGGCCTCGGGAATGAGCAGTTCTTC.

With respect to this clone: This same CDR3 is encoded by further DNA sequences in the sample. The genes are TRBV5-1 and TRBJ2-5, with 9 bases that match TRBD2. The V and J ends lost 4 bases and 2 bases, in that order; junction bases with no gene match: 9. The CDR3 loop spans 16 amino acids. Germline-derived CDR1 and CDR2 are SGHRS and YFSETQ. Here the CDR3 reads CASSLGLAGSQETQYF. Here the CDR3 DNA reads TGCGCCAGCAGCCTCGGGCTAGCGGGGAGTCAAGAGACCCAGTACTTC.

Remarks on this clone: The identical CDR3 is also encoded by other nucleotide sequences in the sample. CDR3 coding DNA: TGTGCCAGCAGCTTAGGGCAGTTTAATCAGCCCCAGCATTTT. Translated: CASSLGQFNQPQHF. The chain carries TRBV7-8 and TRBJ1-5; D gene ambiguous. This CDR3 is built from 14 residues. Per the germline V gene, CDR1 is SGHVS and CDR2 is FQNEAQ. V shed 1 base and J shed 4 bases, with 8 bases lying between them.

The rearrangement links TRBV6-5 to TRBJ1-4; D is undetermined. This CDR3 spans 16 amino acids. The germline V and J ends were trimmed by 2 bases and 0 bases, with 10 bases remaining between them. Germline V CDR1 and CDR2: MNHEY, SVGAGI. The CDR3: CASSYGVPPTNEKLFF. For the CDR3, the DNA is TGTGCCAGCAGTTACGGAGTACCTCCAACTAATGAAAAACTGTTTTTT.

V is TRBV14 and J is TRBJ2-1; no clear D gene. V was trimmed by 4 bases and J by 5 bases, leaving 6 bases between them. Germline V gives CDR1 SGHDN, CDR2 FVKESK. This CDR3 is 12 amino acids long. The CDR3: CASSRFDNEQFF. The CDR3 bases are TGTGCCAGCAGCCGCTTTGACAATGAGCAGTTCTTC.

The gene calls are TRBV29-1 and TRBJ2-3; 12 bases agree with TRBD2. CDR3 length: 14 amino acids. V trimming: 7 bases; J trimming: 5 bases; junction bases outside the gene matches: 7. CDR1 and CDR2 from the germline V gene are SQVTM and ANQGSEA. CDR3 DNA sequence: TGCAGCGCTACGACTAGCGGGGGAGGAGATACGCAGTATTTT. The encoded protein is CSATTSGGGDTQYF.

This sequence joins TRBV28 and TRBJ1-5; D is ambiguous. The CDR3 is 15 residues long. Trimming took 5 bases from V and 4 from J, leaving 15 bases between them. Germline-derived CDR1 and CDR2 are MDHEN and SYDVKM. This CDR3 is CASSPSEGLNQPQHF. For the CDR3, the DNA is TGTGCCAGCAGTCCGTCGGAGGGATTGAATCAGCCCCAGCATTTT.

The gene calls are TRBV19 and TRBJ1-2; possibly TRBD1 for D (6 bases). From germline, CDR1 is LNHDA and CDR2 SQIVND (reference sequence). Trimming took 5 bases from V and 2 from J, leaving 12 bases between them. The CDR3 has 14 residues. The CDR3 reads CASSYMDRNYGYTF. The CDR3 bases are TGTGCCAGTAGTTACATGGACAGAAACTATGGCTACACCTTC. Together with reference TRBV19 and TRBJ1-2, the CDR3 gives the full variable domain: DGGITQSPKYLFRKEGQNVTLSCEQNLNHDAMYWYRQDPGQGLRLIYYSQIVNDFQKGDIAEGYSVSREKKESFPLTVTSAQKNPTAFYLCASSYMDRNYGYTFGSGTRLTVV.

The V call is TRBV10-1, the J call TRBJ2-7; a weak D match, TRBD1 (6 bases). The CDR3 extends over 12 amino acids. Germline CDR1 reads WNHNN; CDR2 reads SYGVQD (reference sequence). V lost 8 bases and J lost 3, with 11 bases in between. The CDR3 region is CASGWTVYEQYF. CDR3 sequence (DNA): TGCGCCAGCGGGTGGACAGTCTACGAGCAGTACTTC.

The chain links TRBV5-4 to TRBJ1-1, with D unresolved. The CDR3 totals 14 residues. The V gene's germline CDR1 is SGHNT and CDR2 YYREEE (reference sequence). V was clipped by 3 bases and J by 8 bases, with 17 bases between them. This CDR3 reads CASSSASSRLEAFF. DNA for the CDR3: TGTGCCAGCAGCTCGGCTTCGAGTCGTCTCGAAGCTTTCTTT.

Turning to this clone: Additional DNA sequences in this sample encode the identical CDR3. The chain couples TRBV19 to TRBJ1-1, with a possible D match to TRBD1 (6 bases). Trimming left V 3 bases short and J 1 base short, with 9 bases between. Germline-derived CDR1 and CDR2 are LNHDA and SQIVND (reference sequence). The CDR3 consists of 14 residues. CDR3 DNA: TGTGCCAGTAGTATGGGGGCTAGGAACACTGAAGCTTTCTTT. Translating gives CASSMGARNTEAFF.

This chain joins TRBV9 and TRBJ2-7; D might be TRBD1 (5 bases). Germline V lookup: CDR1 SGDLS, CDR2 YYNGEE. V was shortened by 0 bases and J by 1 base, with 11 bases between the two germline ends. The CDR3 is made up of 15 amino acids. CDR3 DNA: TGTGCCAGCAGCGTAGATGACAGACCATCCTACGAGCAGTACTTC. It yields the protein CASSVDDRPSYEQYF.

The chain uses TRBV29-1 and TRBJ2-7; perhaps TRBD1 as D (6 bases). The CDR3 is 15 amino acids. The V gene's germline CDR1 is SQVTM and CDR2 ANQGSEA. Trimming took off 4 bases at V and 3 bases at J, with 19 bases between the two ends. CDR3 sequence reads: CSVASPDSWYYEQYF. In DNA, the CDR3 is TGCAGCGTTGCTTCGCCGGACAGTTGGTACTACGAGCAGTACTTC.

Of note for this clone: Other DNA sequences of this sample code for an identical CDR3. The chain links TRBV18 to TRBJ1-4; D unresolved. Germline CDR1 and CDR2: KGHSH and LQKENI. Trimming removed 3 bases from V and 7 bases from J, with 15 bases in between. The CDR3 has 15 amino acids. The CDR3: CASSPPGSPGEKLFF. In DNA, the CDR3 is TGTGCCAGCTCACCCCCCGGGTCCCCGGGTGAAAAACTGTTTTTT.

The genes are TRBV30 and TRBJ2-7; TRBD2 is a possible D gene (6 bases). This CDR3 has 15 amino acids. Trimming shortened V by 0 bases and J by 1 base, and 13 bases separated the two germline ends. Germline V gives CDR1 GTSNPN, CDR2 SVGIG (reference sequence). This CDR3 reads CAWSVIVRGSYEQYF. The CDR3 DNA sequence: TGTGCCTGGAGTGTAATAGTTCGGGGGTCCTACGAGCAGTACTTC.

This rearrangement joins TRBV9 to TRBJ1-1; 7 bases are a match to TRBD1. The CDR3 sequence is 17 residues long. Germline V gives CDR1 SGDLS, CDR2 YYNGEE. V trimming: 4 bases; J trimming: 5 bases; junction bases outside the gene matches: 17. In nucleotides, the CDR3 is TGTGCCAGCAGCCCCACTACCTGGGACAGCCTTAAGACTGAAGCTTTCTTT. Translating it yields CASSPTTWDSLKTEAFF.

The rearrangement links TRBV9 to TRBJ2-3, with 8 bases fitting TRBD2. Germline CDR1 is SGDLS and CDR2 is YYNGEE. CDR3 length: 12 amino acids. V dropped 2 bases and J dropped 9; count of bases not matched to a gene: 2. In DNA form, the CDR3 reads TGTGCCAGCAGCGTCTTAGCGGGAACGCAGTATTTT. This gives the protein CASSVLAGTQYF.

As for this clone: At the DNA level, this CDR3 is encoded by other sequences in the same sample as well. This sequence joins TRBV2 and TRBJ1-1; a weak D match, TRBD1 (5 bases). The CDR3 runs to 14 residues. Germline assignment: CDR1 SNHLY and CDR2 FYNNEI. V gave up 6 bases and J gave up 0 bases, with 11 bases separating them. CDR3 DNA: TGTGCCAGCAGCTCCACAGGACTGAACACTGAAGCTTTCTTT. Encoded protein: CASSSTGLNTEAFF.

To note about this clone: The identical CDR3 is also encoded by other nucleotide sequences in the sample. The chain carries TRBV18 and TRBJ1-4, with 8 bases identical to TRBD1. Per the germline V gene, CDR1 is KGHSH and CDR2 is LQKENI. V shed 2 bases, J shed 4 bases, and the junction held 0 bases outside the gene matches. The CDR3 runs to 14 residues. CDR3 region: CASSPDRGNEKLFF. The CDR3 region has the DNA TGTGCCAGCTCACCAGACAGGGGTAATGAAAAACTGTTTTTT.

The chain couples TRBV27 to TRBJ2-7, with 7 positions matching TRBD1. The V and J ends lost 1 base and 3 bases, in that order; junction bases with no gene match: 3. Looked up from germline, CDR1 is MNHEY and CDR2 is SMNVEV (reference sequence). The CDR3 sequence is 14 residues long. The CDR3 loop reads CASSLWGQNYEQYF. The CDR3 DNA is TGTGCCAGCAGTTTATGGGGACAGAACTACGAGCAGTACTTC.

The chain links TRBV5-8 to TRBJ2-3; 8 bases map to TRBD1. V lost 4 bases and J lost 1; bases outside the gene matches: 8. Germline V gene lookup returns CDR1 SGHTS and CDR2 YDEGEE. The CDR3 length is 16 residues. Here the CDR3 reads CASSGGQGWGTDTQYF. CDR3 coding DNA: TGTGCCAGCAGCGGAGGACAGGGATGGGGCACAGATACGCAGTATTTT.

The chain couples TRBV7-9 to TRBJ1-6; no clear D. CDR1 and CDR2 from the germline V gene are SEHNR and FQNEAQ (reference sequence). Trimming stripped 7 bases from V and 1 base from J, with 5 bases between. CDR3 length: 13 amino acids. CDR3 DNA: TGTGCCAGCACCGCATCCTATAATTCACCCCTCCACTTT. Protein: CASTASYNSPLHF. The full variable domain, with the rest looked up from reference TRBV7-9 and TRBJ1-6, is DTGVSQNPRHKITKRGQNVTFRCDPISEHNRLYWYRQTLGQGPEFLTYFQNEAQLEKSRLLSDRFSAERPKGSFSTLEIQRTEQGDSAMYLCASTASYNSPLHFGNGTRLTVT.

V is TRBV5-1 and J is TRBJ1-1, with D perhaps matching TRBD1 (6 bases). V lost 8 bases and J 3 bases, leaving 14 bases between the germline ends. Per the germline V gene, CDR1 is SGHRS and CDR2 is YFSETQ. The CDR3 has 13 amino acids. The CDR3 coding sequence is TGCGCCAGTAAAAGTACAGGGTACACTGAAGCTTTCTTT. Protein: CASKSTGYTEAFF.

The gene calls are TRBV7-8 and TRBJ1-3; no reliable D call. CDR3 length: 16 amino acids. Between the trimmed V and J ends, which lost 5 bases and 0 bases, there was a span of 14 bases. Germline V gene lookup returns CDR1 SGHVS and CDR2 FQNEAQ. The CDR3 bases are TGTGCCAGCAGCCAAACAGCAGTGAACTCTGGAAACACCATATATTTT. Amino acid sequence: CASSQTAVNSGNTIYF.

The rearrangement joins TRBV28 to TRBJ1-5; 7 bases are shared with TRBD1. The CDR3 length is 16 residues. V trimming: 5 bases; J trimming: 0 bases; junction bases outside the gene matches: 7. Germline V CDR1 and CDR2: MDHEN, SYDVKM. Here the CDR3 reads CASSRGTGDSNQPQHF. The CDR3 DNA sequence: TGTGCCAGCAGTCGAGGCACAGGGGATAGCAATCAGCCCCAGCATTTT.

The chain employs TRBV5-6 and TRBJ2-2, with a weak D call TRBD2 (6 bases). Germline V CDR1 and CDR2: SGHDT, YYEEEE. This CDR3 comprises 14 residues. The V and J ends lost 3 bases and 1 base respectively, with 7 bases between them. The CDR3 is CASSSGENTGELFF. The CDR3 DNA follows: TGTGCCAGCAGCTCGGGGGAGAACACCGGGGAGCTGTTTTTT.

The CDR3 protein is CASSPLGLGQPQHF. Written as DNA, the CDR3 is TGTGCCAGCTCACCACTGGGGCTAGGACAGCCCCAGCATTTT. The gene calls are TRBV18 and TRBJ1-5, with TRBD1 as a possible D gene (5 bases). The germline V and J ends were trimmed by 1 base and 7 bases, with 11 bases remaining between them. CDR3 length: 14 amino acids. The V gene's germline CDR1 is KGHSH and CDR2 LQKENI.